The 27 T cell receptor beta chains below come from one sample, sequenced in a study of shared clonotypes between healthy human individuals. Sequencing used immunoSEQ multiplex PCR; TCRdb keeps in-frame clones, though not all of them. Altogether 2 million to 2.5 million clones are present, 85% to 95% being singletons, with the ten largest covering 0.13%. Sequencing used naive CD4+ T cells sorted from blood. Subset noted: CD45RA+ positively selected. These receptors were taken from a man in his late teens or twenties in good health.

A word on this clone: Other DNA sequences from this sample encode an identical CDR3 as well. The chain couples TRBV30 to TRBJ1-1; no definite D call. CDR3 length: 11 residues. CDR1 is GTSNPN, CDR2 SVGIG, per germline (reference sequence). The ends were cut back, 4 bases at V and 1 base at J, with 4 bases in the middle. This chain's CDR3 is CAWNRNTEAFF. In DNA form, the CDR3 reads TGTGCCTGGAACCGGAACACTGAAGCTTTCTTT. The full variable domain, rest sourced from reference TRBV30 and TRBJ1-1, is SQTIHQWPATLVQPVGSPLSLECTVEGTSNPNLYWYRQAAGRGLQLLFYSVGIGQISSEVPQNLSASRPQDRQFILSSKKLLLSDSGFYLCAWNRNTEAFFGQGTRLTVV.

The rearrangement links TRBV5-1 to TRBJ1-2, with 7 bases lining up with TRBD1. J gave up 2 bases and V 4 bases, and 5 bases lay outside the gene matches. Germline V lookup: CDR1 SGHRS, CDR2 YFSETQ. The CDR3 has 14 amino acids. The chain's CDR3 is CASSLTGMNYGYTF. CDR3 nucleotide sequence: TGCGCCAGCAGCCTGACAGGGATGAACTATGGCTACACCTTC. The whole variable domain, filled in from reference TRBV5-1 and TRBJ1-2, reads KAGVTQTPRYLIKTRGQQVTLSCSPISGHRSVSWYQQTPGQGLQFLFEYFSETQRNKGNFPGRFSGRQFSNSRSEMNVSTLELGDSALYLCASSLTGMNYGYTFGSGTRLTVV.

This clone was recorded only once. J is TRBJ1-4 and V is TRBV30; D is undetermined. This CDR3 region has 15 residues. Deletions cut 2 bases from V and 0 bases from J, with 10 bases between. Germline loops: CDR1 GTSNPN, CDR2 SVGIG (reference sequence). This CDR3 reads CAWSSAGTTNEKLFF. The CDR3 DNA follows: TGTGCCTGGAGTTCCGCCGGTACAACTAATGAAAAACTGTTTTTT.

The genes are TRBV7-2 and TRBJ1-5; no clear D gene. The length of the CDR3 is 14 residues. V gave up 1 base and J gave up 5 bases, with 9 bases separating them. Looked up from germline, CDR1 is SGHTA and CDR2 is FQGNSA. The CDR3 is CASSLVAGDQPQHF. The CDR3 DNA reads as TGTGCCAGCAGCTTAGTAGCCGGAGATCAGCCCCAGCATTTT.

V gene TRBV2 combines with J gene TRBJ1-6; 9 bases are a match to TRBD1. J was trimmed by 10 bases and V by 6 bases; bases with no gene match: 10. This CDR3 region has 15 residues. Germline-derived CDR1 and CDR2 are SNHLY and FYNNEI. The CDR3 sequence: CASSLTGTGKSPLHF. In DNA form, the CDR3 reads TGTGCCAGCAGCCTGACCGGGACAGGGAAATCACCCCTCCACTTT.

This clone was counted a single time. This sequence joins TRBV6-1 and TRBJ1-6; 8 nucleotides match TRBD1. Germline lookup yields CDR1 MNHNS and CDR2 SASEGT. The length of the CDR3 is 15 residues. The V segment lost 3 bases and the J segment 10 bases; nucleotides outside the gene matches: 8. The CDR3 nucleotides read TGTGCCAGCAGTGAGGTCGACAGGGGTGGATCACCCCTCCACTTT. As protein: CASSEVDRGGSPLHF.

V usage is TRBV7-2 and J usage is TRBJ2-5, with 8 bases identical to TRBD2. Trimming removed 1 base from V and 0 bases from J; junction bases left unmatched: 7. Germline CDR1 is SGHTA and CDR2 is FQGNSA. The length of the CDR3 is 17 residues. The CDR3 spells CASSLGPGGLYQETQYF. The CDR3, as DNA: TGTGCCAGCAGCTTAGGACCGGGAGGGCTGTACCAAGAGACCCAGTACTTC.

The chain employs TRBV29-1 and TRBJ1-2, with 7 bases fitting TRBD1. The germline V gene has CDR1 SQVTM and CDR2 ANQGSEA. The V segment lost 4 bases and the J segment 8 bases; nucleotides outside the gene matches: 4. The CDR3 has 11 residues. The CDR3 reads CSVGGTAGYTF. CDR3 nucleotides: TGCAGCGTTGGGGGGACAGCGGGCTACACCTTC.

This chain joins TRBV18 and TRBJ2-4; 9 bases fit TRBD1. The J segment lost 5 bases and the V segment lost 6 bases, leaving 8 bases of the junction unmatched. CDR3 size: 15 residues. In germline, CDR1 is KGHSH, CDR2 LQKENI. CDR3 loop: CASSARRTGENIQYF. The CDR3 DNA is TGTGCCAGCTCCGCCCGGAGGACAGGGGAAAACATTCAGTACTTC.

This chain connects TRBV5-1 to TRBJ2-4; weak D call: TRBD2 (5 bases). This CDR3 comprises 16 residues. CDR1 is SGHRS, CDR2 YFSETQ, per germline. V was clipped by 0 bases and J by 1 base, with 11 bases between them. The CDR3 region has the DNA TGCGCCAGCAGCTTGGAGGTCGGCGGGGCCAAAAACATTCAGTACTTC. Translation gives CASSLEVGGAKNIQYF.

Details on this clone: A much larger clone differs by one base, so this may be a read error. V and J are TRBV7-8 and TRBJ2-5; D is unclear. Germline CDR1 reads SGHVS; CDR2 reads FQNEAQ. There are 12 residues in the CDR3. Trimming took 1 base from V and 2 from J, leaving 2 bases between them. Here the CDR3 DNA reads TGTGCCAGCAGCTTAGGTCAAGAGACCCAGTACTTC. This encodes CASSLGQETQYF.

The chain has TRBV11-1 and TRBJ2-2, with TRBD1 matching 11 bases. CDR3 size: 16 residues. V gave up 3 bases and J gave up 5 bases; unmatched junction bases: 5. Germline V gives CDR1 SGHAT, CDR2 FQDESV (reference sequence). The CDR3 sequence is CASSFYGQGATGELFF. DNA of the CDR3: TGTGCCAGCAGCTTTTATGGACAGGGGGCAACCGGGGAGCTGTTTTTT.

This chain links TRBV11-2 with TRBJ2-7; 8 bases agree with TRBD1. J lost 5 bases, V lost 5 bases, and 5 bases had no gene match. The CDR3 totals 13 residues. Germline values: CDR1 SGHAT, CDR2 FQNNGV. CDR3: CASSPPGGNEQYF. The CDR3 DNA is TGTGCCAGCAGCCCGCCAGGGGGCAACGAGCAGTACTTC.

The V and J genes are TRBV7-9 and TRBJ2-7; the D is unclear. The germline gives CDR1 SEHNR, CDR2 FQNEAQ (reference sequence). The CDR3 totals 12 residues. V lost 2 bases to trimming and J lost 3 bases, with 5 bases between them. CDR3 sequence (DNA): TGTGCCAGCAGCTTAATAGACTACGAGCAGTACTTC. Its protein is CASSLIDYEQYF.

This chain connects TRBV18 to TRBJ1-5; D remains unclear. The CDR3 loop spans 15 amino acids. V lost 4 bases to trimming and J lost 0 bases, with 10 bases between them. Looked up from germline, CDR1 is KGHSH and CDR2 is LQKENI. CDR3 sequence (DNA): TGTGCCAGCTCACAGGGCTTAAATAGCAATCAGCCCCAGCATTTT. Its protein product is CASSQGLNSNQPQHF.

In the case of this clone: Additional DNA sequences in this sample encode the identical CDR3. The chain has TRBV18 and TRBJ2-7; perhaps TRBD1 as D (6 bases). Germline V gene sequence: CDR1 KGHSH, CDR2 LQKENI. The CDR3 runs to 14 residues. Trimming took off 5 bases at V and 1 base at J, with 12 bases between the two ends. The CDR3 sequence: CASSAGTSSYEQYF. For the CDR3, the DNA is TGTGCCAGCTCAGCCGGGACATCTTCCTACGAGCAGTACTTC.

The chain links TRBV6-4 to TRBJ2-3; 7 positions agree with TRBD1. This CDR3 has 15 amino acids. J was trimmed by 3 bases and V by 2 bases; bases with no gene match: 5. Germline V gene sequence: CDR1 MRHNA, CDR2 SNTAGT. The CDR3 DNA reads as TGTGCCAGCAGTGACAGGGGGCGCATGACAGATACGCAGTATTTT. Translating gives CASSDRGRMTDTQYF.

The V gene is TRBV18, the J gene TRBJ2-7, with D maybe TRBD2 (6 bases). The V and J ends lost 3 bases and 6 bases respectively, with 15 bases between them. Germline CDR1 reads KGHSH; CDR2 reads LQKENI. CDR3 length equals 14 residues. The DNA of the CDR3 is TGTGCCAGCTCACCGGGATCGGGAGAGGGCGAGCAGTACTTC. Amino acid sequence: CASSPGSGEGEQYF.

The V call is TRBV9, the J call TRBJ1-6; maybe TRBD1 (5 bases). Trimming took off 5 bases at V and 6 bases at J, with 15 bases between the two ends. The germline V gene encodes CDR1 SGDLS and CDR2 YYNGEE. This CDR3 is built from 15 residues. CDR3 nucleotide sequence: TGTGCCAGCAGTTCGCAGGCAGGGACTAATTCACCCCTCCACTTT. Its protein product is CASSSQAGTNSPLHF.

The V call is TRBV18, the J call TRBJ2-2; 7 bases fit TRBD1. CDR1 KGHSH and CDR2 LQKENI come from the germline V gene. The CDR3 is 15 residues long. Trimming took 4 bases from V and 0 from J; bases not matched to a gene: 2. The CDR3: CASSRDSANTGELFF. CDR3 DNA: TGTGCCAGCTCACGGGACAGCGCGAACACCGGGGAGCTGTTTTTT.

In its sample, this clone was seen once. The rearrangement joins TRBV27 to TRBJ2-3; D possibly matches TRBD1 or TRBD2 (5 bases each). Germline CDR1 reads MNHEY; CDR2 reads SMNVEV (reference sequence). The CDR3 runs to 13 residues. V lost 5 bases and J 6 bases, leaving 12 bases between the germline ends. The CDR3 region has the DNA TGTGCCAGCAGTCCACGTGAGGGGGATACGCAGTATTTT. It specifies CASSPREGDTQYF.

The genes are TRBV28 and TRBJ1-5; D possibly corresponds to TRBD1 (5 bases). This CDR3 region has 14 residues. The germline V gene has CDR1 MDHEN and CDR2 SYDVKM. V was cut by 6 bases and J by 2 bases, with 11 bases left in between. CDR3 nucleotides: TGTGCCAGCAGCCCACCGACAGGCAATCAGCCCCAGCATTTT. This gives the protein CASSPPTGNQPQHF.

V usage is TRBV6-6 and J usage is TRBJ2-3, with D possibly matching TRBD2 (6 bases). CDR3 length: 14 residues. Trimming removed 6 bases at V and 4 bases at J, with 14 bases between. The germline V gene has CDR1 MNHNY and CDR2 SVGAGI (reference sequence). In nucleotides, the CDR3 is TGTGCCAGCAGCCCACGGGGGTGGGCAGATACGCAGTATTTT. This gives the protein CASSPRGWADTQYF.

V gene TRBV11-2 combines with J gene TRBJ1-2; perhaps TRBD1 as D (6 bases). Looked up from germline, CDR1 is SGHAT and CDR2 is FQNNGV. Trimming stripped 6 bases from V and 4 bases from J, with 12 bases between. The CDR3 has 13 amino acids. The CDR3 sequence: CASSSDRPYGYTF. DNA for the CDR3: TGTGCCAGCAGTTCGGACAGACCCTATGGCTACACCTTC.

Worth noting for this clone: Other nucleotide sequences in the sample specify the same CDR3. The chain employs TRBV18 and TRBJ2-7, with 11 positions matching TRBD2. V gave up 3 bases and J gave up 3 bases; unmatched junction bases: 1. CDR1 is KGHSH, CDR2 LQKENI, per germline. This CDR3 region has 14 residues. CDR3 residues: CASSPGLAGYEQYF. As DNA, the CDR3 is TGTGCCAGCTCACCCGGACTAGCGGGCTACGAGCAGTACTTC.

V usage is TRBV5-1 and J usage is TRBJ2-1; possibly TRBD2 for D (6 bases). The CDR3 contains 15 residues. CDR1 and CDR2 from the germline V gene are SGHRS and YFSETQ. Trimming removed 0 bases at V and 7 bases at J, with 14 bases between. The CDR3 nucleotides are TGCGCCAGCAGCTTGGAAGGCGGGAAGGGGAATGAGCAGTTCTTC. Its protein is CASSLEGGKGNEQFF.

V usage is TRBV6-1 and J usage is TRBJ1-5; maybe TRBD1 (6 bases). Germline lookup yields CDR1 MNHNS and CDR2 SASEGT. The CDR3 runs to 14 residues. The V end was cut by 7 bases, the J end by 1 base, with 11 bases between. CDR3 residues: CASITGYSNQPQHF. The CDR3 DNA follows: TGTGCCAGCATTACAGGGTACAGCAATCAGCCCCAGCATTTT.